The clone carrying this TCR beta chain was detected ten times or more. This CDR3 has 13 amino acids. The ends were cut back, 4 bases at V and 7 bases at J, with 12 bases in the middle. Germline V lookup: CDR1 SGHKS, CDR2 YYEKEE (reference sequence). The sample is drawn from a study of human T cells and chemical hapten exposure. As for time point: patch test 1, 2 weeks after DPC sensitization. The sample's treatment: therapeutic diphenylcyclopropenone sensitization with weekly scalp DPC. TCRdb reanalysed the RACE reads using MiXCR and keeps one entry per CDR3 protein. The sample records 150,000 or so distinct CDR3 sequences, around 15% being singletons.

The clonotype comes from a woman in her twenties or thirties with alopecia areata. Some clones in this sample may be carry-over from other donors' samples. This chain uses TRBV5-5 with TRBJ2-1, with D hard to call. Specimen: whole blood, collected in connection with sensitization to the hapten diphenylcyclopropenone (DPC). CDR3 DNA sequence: TGTGCCAGCAGCGCTGAAGACTGGAATGAGCAGTTCTTC. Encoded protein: CASSAEDWNEQFF.